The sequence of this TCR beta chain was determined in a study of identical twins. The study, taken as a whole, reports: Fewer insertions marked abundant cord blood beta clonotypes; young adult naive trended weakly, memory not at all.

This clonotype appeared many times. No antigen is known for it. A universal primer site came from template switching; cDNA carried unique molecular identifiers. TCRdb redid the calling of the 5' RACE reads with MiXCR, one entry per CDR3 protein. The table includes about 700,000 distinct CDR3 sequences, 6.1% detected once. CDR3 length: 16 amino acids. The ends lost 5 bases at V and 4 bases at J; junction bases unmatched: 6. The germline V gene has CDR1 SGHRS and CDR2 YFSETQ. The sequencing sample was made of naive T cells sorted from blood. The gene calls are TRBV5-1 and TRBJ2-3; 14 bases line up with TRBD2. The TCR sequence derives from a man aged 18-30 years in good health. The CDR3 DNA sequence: TGCGCCAGCAGTCCCGGGACTAGCGGGAGATCAGATACGCAGTATTTT. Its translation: CASSPGTSGRSDTQYF.